The clone carrying this T cell receptor (beta chain) was counted once. This CDR3 is 15 amino acids long. Germline V lookup: CDR1 LNHDA, CDR2 SQIVND (reference sequence). V was clipped by 5 bases and J by 2 bases; unmatched bases: 5. This entry is derived from a study of blood T cell repertoires in COVID-19. Study summary: COVID-19 samples collected from the United States, Italy and Spain covered acute and convalescent phases.

Cohort assignment relied on participant-reported clinical history. Cohort 3 recovered donors had two negative PCRs, clearance, or symptom resolution. As handled by the study authors: Scientists estimated how many nucleated cells there were by amplifying reference gene primers. Profiled with immunoSEQ multiplex PCR; TCRdb holds only in-frame clones, not every one. V and J calls and clone size follow that table, whereas D and trimming were derived from the DNA. This repertoire shows 350,000 to 450,000 clones, 89% found once; its top ten account for approximately 1.5%. The J gene is TRBJ2-7, the V gene TRBV19; TRBD2 aligns across 11 bases. Source material: PBMCs or T cells enriched from blood (not recorded which). The receptor was isolated from a woman aged 25 to 39 who had recovered from COVID-19. The CDR3: CASSSIAGGPYEQYF. CDR3 sequence (DNA): TGTGCCAGTAGTTCTATAGCGGGAGGGCCCTACGAGCAGTACTTC. Filled out from reference TRBV19 and TRBJ2-7, the complete variable domain reads DGGITQSPKYLFRKEGQNVTLSCEQNLNHDAMYWYRQDPGQGLRLIYYSQIVNDFQKGDIAEGYSVSREKKESFPLTVTSAQKNPTAFYLCASSSIAGGPYEQYFGPGTRLTVT.